The clone carrying this TCR beta chain was seen only a few times. The antigen is unknown. The data belong to a study of long-term antiretroviral therapy in people with HIV. Study-wide points: Gathering of blood took place between the mid-2000s and the late 2010s, possibly under older ART regimens.

The libraries were made with immunoSEQ v3.0 at survey level. Method: immunoSEQ multiplex PCR; TCRdb's copy keeps in-frame clones and lacks some. The sample holds roughly 14,000 clones, around 80% seen once. The CDR3 runs 16 residues. Per the germline V gene, CDR1 is MNHEY and CDR2 is SMNVEV (reference sequence). V was cut by 0 bases and J by 0 bases, with 11 bases left in between. Sample: unsorted PBMCs, taken 3.1 years after starting antiretroviral therapy. The sequence was collected from a man aged 35 to 55 with HIV. The J gene is TRBJ1-1, the V gene TRBV27, with D possibly TRBD1 on 5 matching bases. The CDR3 bases are TGTGCCAGCAGTTTATCTATGGGGACGGTGAACACTGAAGCTTTCTTT. Its protein product is CASSLSMGTVNTEAFF.